This T cell receptor beta chain is drawn from a study of blood T cells in healthy people across ages. General study results and limits: Measured against age, TCR beta diversity per million T cells decreased in a roughly linear manner. Any conclusive comparison of naive versus antigen-experienced cells was prevented by using unsorted PBMCs.

As regards this clonotype: Its antigen remains unidentified. A much larger clone lies a single base off, so this may be a read error.

Aged about 6 to 95, donors were systemically healthy Caucasians from Russia. Researchers collected approximately 9.9 milliliters of peripheral blood from every single donor. The CDR3 contains 13 residues. CDR1 is DFQATT, CDR2 SNEGSKA, per germline (reference sequence). A second PCR, run for 7 to 11 cycles, used a sample-barcoded 5' primer plus a J-beta primer mix. TCRdb recomputed calls from the 5' RACE reads with MiXCR, one row per CDR3 protein. This sample has hundreds of thousands of distinct CDR3 sequences; approximately 30% occur once, and the top ten carry approximately 15%. The receptor's source is an elderly woman in good health. The chain links TRBV20-1 to TRBJ2-1, with no clear D. Specimen: blood. The CDR3 sequence: CSARPGSHNEQVF. CDR3 DNA: TGCAGTGCTAGGCCCGGGTCCCACAATGAGCAGGTCTTC.